A selection of T cell receptor beta chains follows, all from one sample in a study of T cells in Graves' hyperthyroidism and ophthalmopathy. TCRdb reanalysed the multiplex PCR reads using MiXCR and keeps one entry per CDR3 protein. This sample yields approximately 610,000 distinct CDR3 sequences, of which around 15% are seen a single time; 18% belongs to the top ten. Sequenced: blood. The origin of the receptors is a woman in her late teens or twenties with Graves' hyperthyroidism. Each CDR3 is given with its conserved first and last residue. The order of the fields is D gene, V gene, clone size, J gene, CDR3 DNA, CDR3 protein. D genes are given only for firm matches. The size of a clone is reported for some rows only, either as once, few or many, or as a class for expanded clones.

>-|TRBV11-1|-|TRBJ1-2
TGTGCCAGCAGCTTAGAACCGACCTCCTATGGCTACACCTTC
CASSLEPTSYGYTF
>-|TRBV5-1|many|TRBJ2-1
TGCGCCAGCAGCTTGGTTACTAGCTCCTACAATGAGCAGTTCTTC
CASSLVTSSYNEQFF
>-|TRBV7-2|-|TRBJ1-6
TGTGCCAGCAGCTTAGGAGGCAGTAGCTCCTATAATTCACCCCTCCACTTT
CASSLGGSSSYNSPLHF
>TRBD2|TRBV4-1|few|TRBJ2-3
TGCGCCAGCAGCCAAGGTTGGGCGGGGGAGGGAGATACGCAGTATTTT
CASSQGWAGEGDTQYF
>-|TRBV18|many|TRBJ2-1
TGTGCCAGCTCACCGAATTTGGACAGAGTGAATGAGCAGTTCTTC
CASSPNLDRVNEQFF
>-|TRBV2|few|TRBJ2-7
TGTGCCAGCAGTGAAGCGGGAGTTTCCGAGCAGTACTTC
CASSEAGVSEQYF
>-|TRBV4-2|few|TRBJ2-7
TGTGCCAGCAGCCAAGAAGCCCCCGGGACCTATAGCTCCTACGAGCAGTACTTC
CASSQEAPGTYSSYEQYF
>TRBD2|TRBV5-1|-|TRBJ2-1
TGCGCCAGCAGCTTAAGGACTAGCGGGGGTAACAATGAGCAGTTCTTC
CASSLRTSGGNNEQFF
>-|TRBV12-5|many|TRBJ1-6
TGTGCTAGTGGGATTGGGCTCTCGAGGGACGCCTATAATTCACCCCTCCACTTT
CASGIGLSRDAYNSPLHF
>-|TRBV6-2/TRBV6-3|few|TRBJ1-4
TGTGCCAGCAGCGACCGATCGGAAAAACTGTTTTTT
CASSDRSEKLFF
>-|TRBV4-3|-|TRBJ1-1
TGCGCCAGCAGCCAACCGGGTCTAATCACTGAAGCTTTCTTT
CASSQPGLITEAFF
>-|TRBV11-2|-|TRBJ2-5
TGTGCCAGCAGCTTAGAGTTATCCCGCGGGGAGACCCAGTACTTC
CASSLELSRGETQYF
>-|TRBV6-2/TRBV6-3|-|TRBJ1-2
TGTGCCAGCAGTTATTCCCGACAGTCGAACTATGGCTACACCTTC
CASSYSRQSNYGYTF
>-|TRBV20-1|many|TRBJ2-7
TGCAGTGCTAGAGATTCCGGGCTCTCCTACGAGCAGTACTTC
CSARDSGLSYEQYF
>-|TRBV9|once|TRBJ2-5
TGTGCCAGCAGCGTAGCAGCGCGGGAGACCCAGTACTTC
CASSVAARETQYF
>TRBD1|TRBV6-4|few|TRBJ2-5
TGTGCCAGCAGTTACCAGGGACAGCCTCAAGAGACCCAGTACTTC
CASSYQGQPQETQYF
>-|TRBV20-1|many|TRBJ1-2
TGCAGTGCTAGAGATCCAGTCCAGTCCTATGGCTACACCTTC
CSARDPVQSYGYTF
>TRBD2|TRBV6-1|-|TRBJ2-1
TGTGCCAGCAGTGAGACTAGCGGGACATACAATGAGCAGTTCTTC
CASSETSGTYNEQFF
>TRBD1|TRBV6-1|many|TRBJ1-2
TGTGCCAGCGGCGGGACAGGGAATCAGTATGGCTACACCTTC
CASGGTGNQYGYTF
>-|TRBV7-7|many|TRBJ2-1
TGTGCCAGCAGCTTAGAGTTCGGGTTAATCGACAATGAGCAGTTCTTC
CASSLEFGLIDNEQFF
>TRBD2|TRBV7-9|few|TRBJ2-3
TGTGCCAGCTTGGGACTAGCGGGAGCCCGTACGCAGTATTTT
CASLGLAGARTQYF
>-|TRBV11-2|many|TRBJ2-5
TGTGCCAGCAGCTTATCTCTGGGTTTGGAGACCCAGTACTTC
CASSLSLGLETQYF
>-|TRBV9|-|TRBJ1-2
TGTGCCAGCAGCGGACCAGCGGGCTACACCTTC
CASSGPAGYTF
>-|TRBV19|-|TRBJ2-3
TGTGCCAGTAGTATTTCGAGGGTCAGCACAGATACGCAGTATTTT
CASSISRVSTDTQYF
>-|TRBV3-1|few|TRBJ2-7
TGTGCCAGCAGCCAAGGTCGAGGCGGCGAGCAGTACTTC
CASSQGRGGEQYF
>TRBD2|TRBV12-3/TRBV12-4|many|TRBJ2-3
TGTGCCAGCAGTCCGGGACTAGCGGGGAATTGGGGTACGCAGTATTTT
CASSPGLAGNWGTQYF
>-|TRBV12-3/TRBV12-4|many|TRBJ2-1
TGTGCCAGCAGTCCCATCCTCTATGATGAGCAGTTCTTC
CASSPILYDEQFF
>-|TRBV7-2|many|TRBJ2-3
TGTGCCAGCAGCTCCAGATGGAGCACAGATACGCAGTATTTT
CASSSRWSTDTQYF
>-|TRBV20-1|-|TRBJ2-3
TGCAGCGAAGAGGGGCTGAGGACAGATACGCAGTATTTT
CSEEGLRTDTQYF
>-|TRBV7-8|many|TRBJ2-5
TGTGCCAGCAGCTTAGGACTAGGGGGGCCGGTGACCCAGTACTTC
CASSLGLGGPVTQYF
>-|TRBV20-1|-|TRBJ2-1
TGCAGTGCTACTCAACAGCGGGCGTCCTACAATGAGCAGTTCTTC
CSATQQRASYNEQFF
>-|TRBV24-1|-|TRBJ1-5
TGTGCCACCAGTGACTCGGGACACGTCCTGGCCCAGCATTTT
CATSDSGHVLAQHF
>-|TRBV27|few|TRBJ1-4
TGTGCCAGCAGATTCAGACAGAATGAAAAACTGTTTTTT
CASRFRQNEKLFF
>-|TRBV18|-|TRBJ2-2
TGTGCCAGCTCACCACCATCGTGGGACACCGGGGAGCTGTTTTTT
CASSPPSWDTGELFF
>TRBD2|TRBV11-2|-|TRBJ2-2
TGTGCCAGCAGTTCACACCTCTTACTAGCGGGAGGGCCCACCGGGGAGCTGTTTTTT
CASSSHLLLAGGPTGELFF
>-|TRBV20-1|few|TRBJ2-5
TGCAGTGCTAGTTCCCGCCTAGCAGAAGAGACCCAGTACTTC
CSASSRLAEETQYF
>-|TRBV6-5|-|TRBJ2-2
TGTGCCAGCAGTTACGTCGGGTCCGAGAGATTCACCGGGGAGCTGTTTTTT
CASSYVGSERFTGELFF
>TRBD2|TRBV11-3|few|TRBJ2-5
TGTGCCAGCAGCTTACTAGCGGGGCGGGAGACCCAGTACTTC
CASSLLAGRETQYF
>TRBD2|TRBV28|many|TRBJ2-1
TGTGCCAGCAGTCTAAGACTAGCGGGTGTATCTGAGCAGTTCTTC
CASSLRLAGVSEQFF
>-|TRBV30|few|TRBJ1-2
TGTGCCTGGAGTGAGGGGGGCAGCAACTATGGCTACACCTTC
CAWSEGGSNYGYTF
>-|TRBV15|-|TRBJ1-1
TGTGCCACCAAGTCCGGAATGAACACTGAAGCTTTCTTT
CATKSGMNTEAFF
>-|TRBV12-3/TRBV12-4|many|TRBJ2-3
TGTGCCAGCAGCCTAATTAGGTCCGCAGATACGCAGTATTTT
CASSLIRSADTQYF
>-|TRBV28|many|TRBJ1-5
TGTGCCAGCAGGACCGACAGGAACTACAATCAGCCCCAGCATTTT
CASRTDRNYNQPQHF
>TRBD1|TRBV29-1|few|TRBJ2-4
TGCAGCGCACAGGACAGGCGCCGAAACATTCAGTACTTC
CSAQDRRRNIQYF
>TRBD2|TRBV2|many|TRBJ2-5
TGTGCCAGCAGTGAAGATGCGACTAGCGGGAGATGGGGTGAGACCCAGTACTTC
CASSEDATSGRWGETQYF
>TRBD1|TRBV28|many|TRBJ2-5
TGTGCCAGCAGTTTAGTAGCGGACAGGGTTGCAGAGACCCAGTACTTC
CASSLVADRVAETQYF
>TRBD2|TRBV4-2|-|TRBJ2-1
TGTGCCAGCAGCCAAGATGAGTTATTAGCGGGAGTCGATTTCAATGAGCAGTTCTTC
CASSQDELLAGVDFNEQFF
>-|TRBV5-1|-|TRBJ1-2
TGCGCCAGCAGCGGGACGCCTGCTAACTATGGCTACACCTTC
CASSGTPANYGYTF
>TRBD2|TRBV11-2|few|TRBJ2-5
TGTGCCAGCAGAAGCGGGGGGAAGGGCCCGTGGACCCAGTACTTC
CASRSGGKGPWTQYF
>-|TRBV3-1|few|TRBJ2-1
TGTGCCAGCAGCCAAGTCCACCAGAGGATTGAGCAGTTCTTC
CASSQVHQRIEQFF
>TRBD2|TRBV11-2|-|TRBJ2-7
TGTGCCAGCAGCCTGGGACTAGCGGGGGGGAGCTCCTACGAGCAGTACTTC
CASSLGLAGGSSYEQYF
>-|TRBV7-9|-|TRBJ2-1
TGTGCCAGCAGCCCGCCGGCGGGTCGCTCCTACAATGAGCAGTTCTTC
CASSPPAGRSYNEQFF
>-|TRBV12-3/TRBV12-4|-|TRBJ1-5
TGTGCCAGCAGTTCCCGGACTAGCGGCACAGATACGCAGCATTTT
CASSSRTSGTDTQHF
>TRBD2|TRBV12-3/TRBV12-4|-|TRBJ2-1
TGTGCCAGCAGTCCCGGGACTAGTTTCAATGAGCAGTTCTTC
CASSPGTSFNEQFF
>TRBD2|TRBV4-3|few|TRBJ2-1
TGCGCCAGCAGCCAACTAGCGGGGGATGAGCAGTTCTTC
CASSQLAGDEQFF
>-|TRBV2|many|TRBJ1-2
TGTGCCAGCAGACCGCGACAGGCCTATGGCTACACCTTC
CASRPRQAYGYTF
>-|TRBV12-3/TRBV12-4|-|TRBJ1-5
TGTGCCAGCAGCGCCCTCAGGGGAGGTCAGCCCCAGCATTTT
CASSALRGGQPQHF
>-|TRBV28|few|TRBJ1-1
TGTGCCAGCAGTTTGCCCCCTGGCAGGGGCACTGAAGCTTTCTTT
CASSLPPGRGTEAFF
>TRBD2|TRBV7-9|once|TRBJ2-3
TGTGCCAGCAGTTTAGGGACTACACCGGATACGCAGTATTTT
CASSLGTTPDTQYF